The 27 T cell receptor beta chains given below trace back to one sample, sequenced in a study of T-cell reconstitution after alpha-beta-depleted transplantation in children. The TCRbeta library was prepared with unique molecular identifiers. TCRdb re-derived calls from the PCR reads in MiXCR, one entry per CDR3 protein. The top ten hold about 4.8% of the sample, which has about 250,000 distinct CDR3 sequences, 20% to 30% seen once. The specimen comprised PBMCs, mostly from graft donor cells, sampled 360 days after TCRalphabeta/CD19-depleted stem cell transplant. All receptors come from a female patient aged 2 to 10 who had a stem cell transplant for congenital amegakaryocytic thrombocytopenia, so the T cells may come from the graft donor.

The rearrangement uses TRBV3-1 and TRBJ2-3, with 9 bases matching TRBD1. The CDR3 is 15 amino acids. Germline CDR1 reads LGHDT; CDR2 reads YNNKEL (reference sequence). With 1 base clipped from V and 6 bases from J, the junction kept 5 bases outside the gene matches. This chain's CDR3 is CASSQGDRVLDTQYF. As DNA, the CDR3 is TGTGCCAGCAGCCAAGGGGACAGGGTACTGGATACGCAGTATTTT.

V is TRBV7-2 and J is TRBJ1-1; D is possibly TRBD1 (5 bases). CDR1 SGHTA and CDR2 FQGNSA come from the germline V gene. CDR3 size: 15 residues. V was clipped by 5 bases and J by 0 bases, with 13 bases between them. CDR3 sequence reads: CASSADSPMNTEAFF. The CDR3 region has the DNA TGTGCCAGCAGCGCCGACAGCCCCATGAACACTGAAGCTTTCTTT.

This chain uses TRBV20-1 with TRBJ1-1, with D perhaps TRBD1 (6 bases). Germline CDR1 DFQATT, CDR2 SNEGSKA (reference sequence). The ends were cut back, 2 bases at V and 6 bases at J, with 22 bases in the middle. CDR3 size: 16 residues. CDR3 DNA sequence: TGCAGTGCTAGACCCCTAATTACAGGGAAATACGCTGAAGCTTTCTTT. Translating it yields CSARPLITGKYAEAFF.

This clonotype was found a few times. The chain employs TRBV6-2 or TRBV6-3 and TRBJ2-1; tentative D call: TRBD2 (6 bases). Germline lookup yields CDR1 MNHEY and CDR2 SVGEGT. V was pared by 8 bases and J by 8 bases, with 19 bases between. The CDR3 has 14 amino acids. CDR3 sequence reads: CASVPGVMRDEQFF. For the CDR3, the DNA is TGTGCCAGCGTGCCGGGAGTCATGAGGGATGAGCAGTTCTTC.

The chain is built from TRBV12-3 or TRBV12-4 and TRBJ2-1, with D perhaps matching TRBD2 (5 bases). V was cut by 5 bases and J by 9 bases, with 11 bases left in between. CDR3 size: 12 residues. Here the CDR3 reads CASSRPTSEQFF. Written as DNA, the CDR3 is TGTGCCAGCAGTCGACCCACTAGTGAGCAGTTCTTC.

The chain employs TRBV20-1 and TRBJ2-1, with TRBD2 matching over 14 bases. With 5 bases clipped from V and 8 bases from J, the junction kept 5 bases outside the gene matches. The germline CDR1 and CDR2 sequences are DFQATT and SNEGSKA (reference sequence). The CDR3 is 14 amino acids. The CDR3 protein is CSAAGTSGSHEQFF. CDR3 coding DNA: TGCAGTGCTGCCGGGACTAGCGGGAGCCATGAGCAGTTCTTC.

V usage is TRBV12-3 or TRBV12-4 and J usage is TRBJ2-1, with 9 bases that match TRBD1. The CDR3 has 15 amino acids. The V segment lost 7 bases and the J segment 5 bases; nucleotides outside the gene matches: 9. In DNA form, the CDR3 reads TGTGCCAGCACCAAGTTGGGGACAGGGAACAATGAGCAGTTCTTC. Translated: CASTKLGTGNNEQFF.

The chain has TRBV20-1 and TRBJ2-3; TRBD1 or TRBD2 may be the D gene (6 bases each). The V gene's germline CDR1 is DFQATT and CDR2 SNEGSKA (reference sequence). The CDR3 extends over 14 amino acids. V shed 4 bases and J shed 1 base, with 12 bases lying between them. In nucleotides, the CDR3 is TGCAGTGCTATATTCGGGGGCCGCACAGATACGCAGTATTTT. Its protein product is CSAIFGGRTDTQYF.

This clonotype showed up just a few times. The gene calls are TRBV12-3 or TRBV12-4 and TRBJ1-2, with 12 bases lining up with TRBD1. With 6 bases clipped from V and 4 bases from J, the junction kept 6 bases outside the gene matches. This CDR3 spans 15 amino acids. CDR3 amino acids: CASSRDRGRSYGYTF. The CDR3 coding sequence is TGTGCCAGCAGCCGGGACAGGGGGCGCTCCTATGGCTACACCTTC.

This clonotype occurred many times. The chain uses TRBV5-1 and TRBJ2-1, with 14 positions matching TRBD2. This CDR3 contains 17 residues. V was pared by 0 bases and J by 8 bases, with 7 bases of the junction left unmatched. Germline V gene sequence: CDR1 SGHRS, CDR2 YFSETQ. This CDR3 is CASSLVPGLAGDHEQFF. The DNA of the CDR3 is TGCGCCAGCAGCTTGGTTCCGGGACTAGCGGGAGATCATGAGCAGTTCTTC.

The CDR3 DNA follows: TGTGCCAGCAGCGTATCAACAGGGGGATCAGGGTCCTACAATGAGCAGTTCTTC. Amino acid sequence: CASSVSTGGSGSYNEQFF. The chain carries TRBV9 and TRBJ2-1; 8 bases align to TRBD1. Germline values: CDR1 SGDLS, CDR2 YYNGEE. This CDR3 is built from 18 residues. V dropped 1 base and J dropped 1; count of bases not matched to a gene: 10.

This clonotype was recorded a few times. CDR3 residues: CAISEVAGGPLQETQYF. The CDR3 DNA sequence: TGTGCCATCAGTGAGGTAGCGGGGGGGCCTTTGCAAGAGACCCAGTACTTC. The chain recombines TRBV10-3 with TRBJ2-5; 11 nucleotides line up with TRBD2. The germline V gene encodes CDR1 ENHRY and CDR2 SYGVKD. The CDR3 is 17 amino acids. Unmatched junction bases numbered 7, after V lost 2 bases and J lost 2 bases.

The chain combines TRBV28 with TRBJ2-3, with D possibly TRBD2 on 7 matching bases. The CDR3 is 18 amino acids. From germline, CDR1 is MDHEN and CDR2 SYDVKM. V was pared by 6 bases and J by 2 bases, with 24 bases between. The CDR3 DNA reads as TGTGCCAGCAGAGGGACATCCGGACTAGTCCGAGCCACAGATACGCAGTATTTT. Its protein product is CASRGTSGLVRATDTQYF.

In regard to this clonotype: This sequence may be a read error, since a much larger clone differs from it by one base. The chain employs TRBV7-8 and TRBJ1-1; D might be TRBD1 (6 bases). The germline gives CDR1 SGHVS, CDR2 FQNEAQ. Between the trimmed V and J ends, which lost 5 bases and 0 bases, there was a span of 13 bases. The CDR3 sequence is 15 residues long. In DNA form, the CDR3 reads TGTGCCAGCAGCCCTGGGACATGGATGAACACTGAAGCTTTCTTT. This encodes CASSPGTWMNTEAFF.

The V call is TRBV20-1, the J call TRBJ2-7; possibly TRBD1 or TRBD2 for D (7 bases each). In germline, CDR1 is DFQATT, CDR2 SNEGSKA (reference sequence). V lost 5 bases to trimming and J lost 4 bases, with 15 bases between them. The CDR3 runs 13 residues. This CDR3 reads CSASGGGTYEQYF. CDR3 sequence (DNA): TGCAGTGCTTCAGGGGGGGGCACTTACGAGCAGTACTTC.

This clonotype occurred a few times. The chain employs TRBV12-3 or TRBV12-4 and TRBJ2-7; TRBD2 agrees at 9 bases. The CDR3 is 15 residues long. J gave up 7 bases and V 4 bases, and 11 bases lay outside the gene matches. The CDR3 DNA is TGTGCCAGCAGTTCTCCGGGACTAGCCCTTTTTGAGCAGTACTTC. Translating it yields CASSSPGLALFEQYF.

V gene TRBV6-2 or TRBV6-3 combines with J gene TRBJ2-3; D may be TRBD2 (6 bases). The CDR3 extends over 13 amino acids. Germline-derived CDR1 and CDR2 are MNHEY and SVGEGT. V was pared by 4 bases and J by 6 bases, with 11 bases between. This CDR3 is CASSWRAADTQYF. CDR3 in DNA: TGTGCCAGCAGTTGGAGGGCGGCCGATACGCAGTATTTT.

The chain joins TRBV6-6 to TRBJ2-1; 14 positions match TRBD2. The junction had 11 bases not matched to a gene; V was cut back by 4 bases and J by 0 bases. The CDR3 is made up of 20 amino acids. CDR1 and CDR2 (germline): MNHNY, SVGAGI (reference sequence). This CDR3 is CASSSPTGLAGVGSYNEQFF. The CDR3 coding sequence is TGTGCCAGCAGTTCTCCCACGGGACTAGCGGGAGTGGGCTCCTACAATGAGCAGTTCTTC.

This clonotype was seen only a few times. The chain has TRBV18 and TRBJ2-3; D uncertain. Germline loops: CDR1 KGHSH, CDR2 LQKENI. The CDR3 is 15 amino acids. V was shortened by 2 bases and J by 0 bases, with 9 bases between the two germline ends. This chain's CDR3 is CASSPTEASTDTQYF. Here the CDR3 DNA reads TGTGCCAGCTCACCAACAGAAGCTAGCACAGATACGCAGTATTTT.

J is TRBJ2-7 and V is TRBV4-1; TRBD2 matches at 8 bases. Germline CDR1 MGHRA, CDR2 YSYEKL. This CDR3 region has 14 residues. The junction had 5 bases not matched to a gene; V was cut back by 4 bases and J by 3 bases. This CDR3 is CASSPTREGYEQYF. The CDR3 DNA sequence: TGCGCCAGCAGCCCCACCCGGGAGGGCTACGAGCAGTACTTC.

The chain recombines TRBV2 with TRBJ2-3; D unclear. V dropped 7 bases and J dropped 2 bases, with 13 bases sitting between them. Germline V CDR1 and CDR2: SNHLY, FYNNEI. The CDR3 consists of 14 residues. In DNA form, the CDR3 reads TGTGCCAGCATTATGACCAAAAACACAGATACGCAGTATTTT. Its translation is CASIMTKNTDTQYF.

This clonotype was observed many times. The chain recombines TRBV12-3 or TRBV12-4 with TRBJ1-1; TRBD1 is a possible D gene (5 bases). V was clipped by 6 bases and J by 1 base, with 9 bases between them. The CDR3 loop spans 13 amino acids. The CDR3 protein is CASSLTGNTEAFF. For the CDR3, the DNA is TGTGCCAGCAGCTTAACAGGGAACACTGAAGCTTTCTTT.

There are a few counts of this clonotype. CDR3 protein: CATSGGMGHNYGYTF. CDR3 in DNA: TGTGCCACCAGCGGAGGTATGGGACATAACTATGGCTACACCTTC. The V and J genes are TRBV15 and TRBJ1-2; a weak D match, TRBD1 (6 bases). CDR3 length equals 15 residues. CDR1 and CDR2 (germline): LNHNV, YYDKDF (reference sequence). V lost 5 bases, J lost 1 base, and 14 bases lay in between.

J is TRBJ2-7 and V is TRBV3-1; D may be TRBD2 (5 bases). The CDR3 is made up of 13 amino acids. V was shortened by 3 bases and J by 2 bases, with 8 bases between the two germline ends. CDR1 is LGHDT and CDR2 is YNNKEL in the germline V gene (reference sequence). The CDR3 sequence is CASSHAGPYEQYF. DNA of the CDR3: TGTGCCAGCAGCCACGCGGGTCCCTACGAGCAGTACTTC.

In its sample, this clonotype was seen a few times. The V call is TRBV3-1, the J call TRBJ2-5; D remains unclear. Between the trimmed V and J ends, which lost 8 bases and 5 bases, there was a span of 12 bases. This CDR3 is built from 12 residues. Germline values: CDR1 LGHDT, CDR2 YNNKEL (reference sequence). The CDR3 DNA sequence: TGTGCCAGCGCGTATACTTTGGAGACCCAGTACTTC. This gives the protein CASAYTLETQYF.

The chain's CDR3 is CSARGLQGGNEKLFF. The CDR3 nucleotides are TGCAGTGCTAGAGGATTACAGGGAGGGAATGAAAAACTGTTTTTT. V gene TRBV20-1 combines with J gene TRBJ1-4; possibly TRBD1 for D (6 bases). The CDR3 runs to 15 residues. The V gene lost 1 base and the J gene lost 5 bases, with 14 bases spanning the gap. Germline loops: CDR1 DFQATT, CDR2 SNEGSKA (reference sequence).

The CDR3 loop reads CASRDQLWKEAFF. For the CDR3, the DNA is TGTGCCAGCAGAGACCAGTTATGGAAAGAAGCTTTCTTT. The rearrangement links TRBV6-2 or TRBV6-3 to TRBJ1-1; D not resolved. CDR1 is MNHEY and CDR2 is SVGEGT in the germline V gene. The CDR3 totals 13 residues. The ends were cut back, 6 bases at V and 8 bases at J, with 16 bases in the middle.